Reported below is one TCR beta chain. The sample is drawn from a study of blood T cell repertoires in COVID-19. The wider study: Samples taken during acute and convalescent COVID-19 were collected in the United States, Italy and Spain. Sample material is recorded as cDNA or gDNA derived from T cells, B-cell-depleted T cells, or PBMCs.

The CDR3 consists of 15 residues. V was clipped by 1 base and J by 7 bases, with 14 bases between them. Germline CDR1 and CDR2: LNHDA and SQIVND (reference sequence). In the original processing: It was from reference gene primer amplification that nucleated cell counts were estimated. Measured with immunoSEQ multiplex PCR; TCRdb has only the in-frame clones, and not every one. V, J and clone size were drawn from that table, and D and trimming were deduced from the DNA. The profile shows under 200,000 clones, about nine tenths of them singletons. This TCR was sampled from a man younger than 35 with active or convalescent COVID-19. This sequence joins TRBV19 and TRBJ2-1; D is possibly TRBD1 (6 bases). Sequenced material: peripheral blood. The CDR3 DNA reads as TGTGCCAGTAGTATAGGAGGGGGAGTGGGGAATGAGCAGTTCTTC. Translation gives CASSIGGGVGNEQFF.